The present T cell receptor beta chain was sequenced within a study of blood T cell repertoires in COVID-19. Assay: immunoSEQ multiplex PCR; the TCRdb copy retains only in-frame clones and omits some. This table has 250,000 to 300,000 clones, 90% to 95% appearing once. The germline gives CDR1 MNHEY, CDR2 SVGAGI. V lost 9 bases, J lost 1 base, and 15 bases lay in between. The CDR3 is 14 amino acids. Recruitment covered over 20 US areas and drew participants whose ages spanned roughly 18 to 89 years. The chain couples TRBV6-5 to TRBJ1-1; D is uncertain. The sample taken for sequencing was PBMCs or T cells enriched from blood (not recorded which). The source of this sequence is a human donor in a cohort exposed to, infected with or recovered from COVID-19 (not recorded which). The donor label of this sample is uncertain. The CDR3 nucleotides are TGTGCCAGTTGGGGTATAGCGGGGAACACTGAAGCTTTCTTT. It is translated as CASWGIAGNTEAFF.